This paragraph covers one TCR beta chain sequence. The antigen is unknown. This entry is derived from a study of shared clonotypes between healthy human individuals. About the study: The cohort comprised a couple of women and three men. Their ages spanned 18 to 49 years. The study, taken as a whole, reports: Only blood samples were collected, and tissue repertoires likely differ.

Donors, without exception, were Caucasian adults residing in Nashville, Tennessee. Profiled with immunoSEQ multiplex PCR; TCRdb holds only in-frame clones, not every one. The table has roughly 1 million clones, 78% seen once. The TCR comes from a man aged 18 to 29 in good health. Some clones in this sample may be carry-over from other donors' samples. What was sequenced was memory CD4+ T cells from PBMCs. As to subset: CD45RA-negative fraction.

The CDR3 is CASRPGSGDEKLFF. The CDR3 DNA sequence: TGTGCCAGCAGGCCCGGATCCGGCGATGAAAAACTGTTTTTT. The chain couples TRBV2 to TRBJ1-4, with no clear D. The CDR3 is made up of 14 amino acids. The germline V gene has CDR1 SNHLY and CDR2 FYNNEI. V lost 6 bases, J lost 6 bases, and 14 bases lay in between.